The clone carrying this T cell receptor beta chain was recorded a few times. The antigen remains undetermined. Trimming shortened V by 0 bases and J by 4 bases, and 9 bases separated the two germline ends. Germline V CDR1 and CDR2: WNHNN, SYGVQD (reference sequence). The CDR3 spans 14 residues. TCRdb redid the calling of the 5' RACE reads with MiXCR, one entry per CDR3 protein. The sample has just under 550,000 distinct CDR3 sequences, about 13% seen once. This record comes from a study of CD8 T cells in ankylosing spondylitis. General study points: As reported, disease-linked clones showed significant enrichment in matched ankylosing spondylitis synovial fluid. Several highly homologous variants made up a TCR beta motif, and this motif appeared characteristic of ankylosing spondylitis blood.

This clonotype was sampled from a male donor with ankylosing spondylitis. The chain couples TRBV10-1 to TRBJ1-1, with D tentatively TRBD1 (5 bases). The sequencing sample was made of blood, either unsorted or a sorted T cell fraction (not recorded which). CDR3 protein: CASSESRGSTEAFF. The DNA of the CDR3 is TGCGCCAGCAGTGAGTCCCGGGGGAGCACTGAAGCTTTCTTT.